This T cell receptor (beta chain) was captured in a study of blood T cell repertoires in COVID-19. Germline V gene data show CDR1 as SGDLS and CDR2 as YYNGEE. This CDR3 has 16 residues. Trimming stripped 2 bases from V and 2 bases from J, with 16 bases between. The assay was immunoSEQ multiplex PCR, and TCRdb's table has in-frame clones only and misses some. Of roughly 120,000 clones listed, roughly 90% were seen once; the top ten hold 7.7%. This TCR was recovered from a human donor in a cohort sampled during active COVID-19. Sequencing input: peripheral blood. The gene calls are TRBV9 and TRBJ2-5; D might be TRBD1 (5 bases). CDR3 nucleotide sequence: TGTGCCAGCAGCGTCCAGCATGGGGCACCTCAAGAGACCCAGTACTTC. Protein sequence: CASSVQHGAPQETQYF. Supplemented by reference TRBV9 and TRBJ2-5, the full variable domain reads DSGVTQTPKHLITATGQRVTLRCSPRSGDLSVYWYQQSLDQGLQFLIQYYNGEERAKGNILERFSAQQFPDLHSELNLSSLELGDSALYFCASSVQHGAPQETQYFGPGTRLLVL.